Listed here are 18 T cell receptor beta chains from one sample, sequenced in a study of T cell clonotyping in hematopoietic cell transplantation. Generated by immunoSEQ multiplex PCR, the TCRdb table keeps only in-frame clones and is missing some. The table lists over 7,000 clones, more than 80% of them singletons. Sequenced material: peripheral blood mononuclear cells, taken 180 days after allogeneic stem cell transplant. Receptor source: a female patient aged 50-59 years who had an allogeneic stem cell transplant from an unrelated donor, so the T cells may come from the graft donor. Some clones in this sample may be carry-over from other donors' samples.

This chain uses TRBV2 with TRBJ1-5; 10 bases fit TRBD1. CDR1 SNHLY and CDR2 FYNNEI come from the germline V gene. The CDR3 runs to 19 residues. V lost 6 bases and J lost 0; bases outside the gene matches: 14. The CDR3 sequence: CASSSLRDRGGYSNQPQHF. CDR3 nucleotide sequence: TGTGCCAGCAGCTCCCTAAGGGACAGGGGAGGATATAGCAATCAGCCCCAGCATTTT.

CDR3 nucleotide sequence: TGTGCCATCAGTGAGCGGGCGATGGGTGAAGCTTTCTTT. This gives the protein CAISERAMGEAFF. This sequence joins TRBV10-3 and TRBJ1-1; D unresolved. V lost 2 bases and J 7 bases, leaving 11 bases between the germline ends. This CDR3 spans 13 amino acids. Germline V lookup: CDR1 ENHRY, CDR2 SYGVKD.

This chain uses TRBV2 with TRBJ1-6; 7 bases align to TRBD1. With 6 bases clipped from V and 0 bases from J, the junction kept 8 bases outside the gene matches. CDR1 SNHLY and CDR2 FYNNEI come from the germline V gene. CDR3 length equals 17 residues. CDR3 DNA sequence: TGTGCCAGCAGCTTGACAGGGAGTAGCTCCTATAATTCACCCCTCCACTTT. It is translated as CASSLTGSSSYNSPLHF.

The chain joins TRBV6-4 to TRBJ2-7; TRBD2 matches at 9 bases. V lost 3 bases, J lost 2 bases, and 5 bases stayed unmatched. Germline CDR1 MRHNA, CDR2 SNTAGT. CDR3 length: 15 amino acids. CDR3 region: CASSEEAGGPYEQYF. The CDR3 nucleotides are TGTGCCAGCAGTGAGGAGGCGGGAGGGCCCTACGAGCAGTACTTC.

V usage is TRBV28 and J usage is TRBJ2-7; D is perhaps TRBD2 (5 bases). The CDR3 extends over 14 amino acids. From germline, CDR1 is MDHEN and CDR2 SYDVKM. V was pared by 6 bases and J by 4 bases, with 16 bases between. CDR3 sequence: CASSRGIPGYEQYF. The CDR3 region has the DNA TGTGCCAGCAGCCGAGGGATACCCGGGTACGAGCAGTACTTC.

The chain has TRBV4-2 and TRBJ2-1, with D possibly being TRBD2 (5 bases). Trimming stripped 3 bases from V and 7 bases from J, with 10 bases between. This CDR3 is built from 13 residues. Germline V gene lookup returns CDR1 LGHNA and CDR2 YNFKEQ. The CDR3 reads CASSHGLRNEQFF. The CDR3, as DNA: TGTGCCAGCAGCCATGGACTGCGGAATGAGCAGTTCTTC.

The gene calls are TRBV30 and TRBJ1-2, with D unresolved. The V gene's germline CDR1 is GTSNPN and CDR2 SVGIG (reference sequence). V lost 1 base, J lost 5 bases, and 14 bases lay in between. This CDR3 is built from 14 residues. The CDR3 protein is CAWSGVGPAYGYTF. CDR3 coding DNA: TGTGCCTGGAGTGGAGTCGGACCCGCGTATGGCTACACCTTC.

This chain links TRBV4-1 with TRBJ2-5; D is undetermined. From germline, CDR1 is MGHRA and CDR2 YSYEKL. The ends were cut back, 0 bases at V and 10 bases at J, with 18 bases in the middle. The CDR3 length is 15 residues. CDR3: CASSQDMVDLGDQYF. The CDR3 coding sequence is TGCGCCAGCAGCCAAGATATGGTTGACCTAGGAGACCAGTACTTC.

This sequence joins TRBV28 and TRBJ1-5, with D unclear. Germline CDR1 and CDR2: MDHEN and SYDVKM. The V and J ends lost 7 bases and 9 bases respectively, with 13 bases between them. This CDR3 has 12 residues. This chain's CDR3 is CASTLPRGPQHF. CDR3 DNA: TGTGCCAGCACACTACCGAGAGGGCCCCAGCATTTT.

The rearrangement uses TRBV5-8 and TRBJ1-1; D gene ambiguous. The V end lost 4 bases, the J end lost 4 bases, and 14 bases lay between the germline ends. There are 14 residues in the CDR3. Germline CDR1 is SGHTS and CDR2 is YDEGEE. The CDR3 here is CASSPTRGFTEAFF. CDR3 nucleotides: TGTGCCAGCAGCCCGACCCGCGGATTCACTGAAGCTTTCTTT.

This clone was counted only a few times. V is TRBV2 and J is TRBJ2-3; unclear D gene. V shed 4 bases and J shed 8 bases, with 13 bases lying between them. The CDR3 covers 13 residues. Germline CDR1 is SNHLY and CDR2 is FYNNEI. The CDR3 spells CASSAYDLGTQYF. The CDR3 nucleotides are TGTGCCAGCAGTGCTTACGATTTGGGTACGCAGTATTTT.

The gene calls are TRBV10-3 and TRBJ1-4; possibly TRBD1 for D (6 bases). This CDR3 is 15 amino acids long. The germline gives CDR1 ENHRY, CDR2 SYGVKD. V lost 2 bases to trimming and J lost 4 bases, with 11 bases between them. In DNA form, the CDR3 reads TGTGCCATCAGTGAGCTGACAGGAGTTAATGAAAAACTGTTTTTT. It codes for CAISELTGVNEKLFF.

The chain links TRBV2 to TRBJ2-5; 8 nucleotides match TRBD1. This CDR3 comprises 14 residues. Per germline, CDR1 SNHLY and CDR2 FYNNEI. The V and J ends lost 4 bases and 5 bases, in that order; junction bases with no gene match: 6. DNA of the CDR3: TGTGCCAGCAGTGCCAGGGGGCGCATGGAGACCCAGTACTTC. Translation: CASSARGRMETQYF.

This clone was observed a handful of times. The chain carries TRBV30 and TRBJ1-6; TRBD1 matches 7 bases. This CDR3 has 14 amino acids. The J segment lost 6 bases and the V segment lost 5 bases, leaving 7 bases of the junction unmatched. Germline loops: CDR1 GTSNPN, CDR2 SVGIG (reference sequence). For the CDR3, the DNA is TGTGCCTGGCACCTGGGACAGTTTAATTCACCCCTCCACTTT. This encodes CAWHLGQFNSPLHF.

V gene TRBV27 combines with J gene TRBJ1-5; no clear D gene. CDR1 and CDR2 (germline): MNHEY, SMNVEV (reference sequence). The CDR3 spans 14 residues. Trimming stripped 6 bases from V and 8 bases from J, with 17 bases between. CDR3 DNA sequence: TGTGCCAGCAGCCTTGACACCGCCGGGAAGCCCCAGCATTTT. This gives the protein CASSLDTAGKPQHF.

The chain has TRBV7-2 and TRBJ1-5; D is possibly TRBD1 (5 bases). The CDR3 runs to 16 residues. The V end was cut by 1 base, the J end by 3 bases, with 13 bases between. Germline V lookup: CDR1 SGHTA, CDR2 FQGNSA. The CDR3 here is CASSLEGAGSNQPQHF. CDR3 coding DNA: TGTGCCAGCAGCTTAGAAGGGGCAGGGTCCAATCAGCCCCAGCATTTT. Complete variable domain (other parts from reference TRBV7-2 and TRBJ1-5): GAGVSQSPSNKVTEKGKDVELRCDPISGHTALYWYRQSLGQGLEFLIYFQGNSAPDKSGLPSDRFSAERTGGSVSTLTIQRTQQEDSAVYLCASSLEGAGSNQPQHFGDGTRLSIL.

This rearrangement joins TRBV7-8 to TRBJ2-2, with D possibly matching TRBD1 (5 bases). Germline V gene sequence: CDR1 SGHVS, CDR2 FQNEAQ. The CDR3 has 13 residues. Trimming shortened V by 5 bases and J by 7 bases, and 11 bases separated the two germline ends. CDR3 loop: CASSVSRVGELFF. CDR3 sequence (DNA): TGTGCCAGCAGCGTGAGCAGGGTCGGGGAGCTGTTTTTT.

The chain carries TRBV11-1 and TRBJ2-7; D is uncertain. The V and J ends lost 2 bases and 1 base respectively, with 6 bases between them. This CDR3 has 13 amino acids. Germline V gene data show CDR1 as SGHAT and CDR2 as FQDESV (reference sequence). In DNA, the CDR3 is TGTGCCAGCAGCTTATTTGCATCCTACGAGCAGTACTTC. Protein product: CASSLFASYEQYF.